Shown below are 27 T cell receptor beta chains from a single sample sequenced in a study of radiotherapy plus CTLA-4 blockade in lung cancer. Assay used: immunoSEQ multiplex PCR; TCRdb lists only in-frame clones, some missing. The top ten clones hold approximately 3.3% of a sample with over 40,000 clones, approximately 78% of them seen once. Sequences were derived from peripheral blood, sampled from a patient treated with radiotherapy plus ipilimumab. The receptors here all came from a human donor with non-small cell lung cancer who had stable disease on radiotherapy plus ipilimumab.

The rearrangement links TRBV5-1 to TRBJ2-1; 7 nucleotides agree with TRBD2. V dropped 3 bases and J dropped 7; count of bases not matched to a gene: 16. The CDR3 extends over 17 amino acids. The V gene's germline CDR1 is SGHRS and CDR2 YFSETQ. The CDR3 coding sequence is TGCGCCAGCAGCTCTACTTCCAGGACTAGTGGTTTTAATGAGCAGTTCTTC. Amino acids: CASSSTSRTSGFNEQFF.

This clone was seen a handful of times. V and J are TRBV9 and TRBJ2-1; 11 bases agree with TRBD2. The CDR3 totals 17 residues. Germline CDR1 SGDLS, CDR2 YYNGEE. The trim removed 0 bases at V and 1 base at J, leaving 3 bases unmatched. The CDR3 reads CASSVAGTSGSYNEQFF. As DNA, the CDR3 is TGTGCCAGCAGCGTAGCCGGGACTAGCGGATCCTACAATGAGCAGTTCTTC.

The chain has TRBV5-4 and TRBJ2-5, with TRBD2 matching 16 bases. V shed 3 bases, J shed 5 bases, and the junction held 7 bases outside the gene matches. The CDR3 contains 17 residues. CDR1 is SGHNT, CDR2 YYREEE, per germline (reference sequence). The CDR3 loop reads CASSSGLAGGAGETQYF. The DNA of the CDR3 is TGTGCCAGCAGCTCGGGACTAGCGGGAGGGGCCGGTGAGACCCAGTACTTC.

The V and J genes are TRBV6-1 and TRBJ1-6; the match to TRBD1 covers 7 bases. The CDR3 extends over 15 amino acids. Germline V CDR1 and CDR2: MNHNS, SASEGT. With 7 bases clipped from V and 7 bases from J, the junction kept 10 bases outside the gene matches. The CDR3: CASKGAGGLNSPLHF. The DNA for the CDR3 is TGTGCCAGCAAGGGGGCAGGGGGATTGAATTCACCCCTCCACTTT.

The chain employs TRBV7-2 and TRBJ2-3; 7 bases map to TRBD1. CDR1 is SGHTA, CDR2 FQGNSA, per germline. The CDR3 totals 14 residues. The V and J ends lost 2 bases and 1 base, in that order; junction bases with no gene match: 0. The CDR3 protein is CASSLTGGTDTQYF. The CDR3 DNA follows: TGTGCCAGCAGCTTAACAGGGGGCACAGATACGCAGTATTTT. Complete variable domain (other parts from reference TRBV7-2 and TRBJ2-3): GAGVSQSPSNKVTEKGKDVELRCDPISGHTALYWYRQSLGQGLEFLIYFQGNSAPDKSGLPSDRFSAERTGGSVSTLTIQRTQQEDSAVYLCASSLTGGTDTQYFGPGTRLTVL.

The V call is TRBV7-6, the J call TRBJ2-1; 9 bases fit TRBD2. From germline, CDR1 is SGHVS and CDR2 FNYEAQ. CDR3 length equals 14 residues. The ends lost 5 bases at V and 6 bases at J; junction bases unmatched: 5. CDR3 protein: CASSGWREGNEQFF. In nucleotides, the CDR3 is TGTGCCAGCAGCGGTTGGCGGGAGGGCAATGAGCAGTTCTTC.

The CDR3 DNA follows: TGCGCCAGCCTAGCTCCGGGACTAGCGGGATCCCCCTACAATGAGCAGTTCTTC. Its translation is CASLAPGLAGSPYNEQFF. The rearrangement joins TRBV5-1 to TRBJ2-1; 13 nucleotides match TRBD2. Looked up from germline, CDR1 is SGHRS and CDR2 is YFSETQ. The CDR3 sequence is 18 residues long. Trimming took 7 bases from V and 2 from J; bases not matched to a gene: 12.

The J gene is TRBJ1-2, the V gene TRBV25-1; D remains unclear. Trimming shortened V by 0 bases and J by 0 bases, and 5 bases separated the two germline ends. Germline loops: CDR1 MGHDK, CDR2 SYGVNS. The length of the CDR3 is 14 residues. CDR3 sequence: CASSEYVSNYGYTF. CDR3 DNA sequence: TGTGCCAGCAGTGAATACGTCTCTAACTATGGCTACACCTTC.

V gene TRBV2 combines with J gene TRBJ2-5; TRBD2 matches at 15 bases. Trimming removed 3 bases from V and 4 bases from J; junction bases left unmatched: 12. The length of the CDR3 is 19 residues. Germline CDR1 is SNHLY and CDR2 is FYNNEI. CDR3 DNA sequence: TGTGCCAGCAGTGACGGTGGGGGGACTAGCGGGAGGATTGGAGAGACCCAGTACTTC. This gives the protein CASSDGGGTSGRIGETQYF.

J is TRBJ2-3 and V is TRBV4-2; 7 nucleotides agree with TRBD2. This CDR3 has 19 residues. The J segment lost 2 bases and the V segment lost 0 bases, leaving 14 bases of the junction unmatched. Germline V lookup: CDR1 LGHNA, CDR2 YNFKEQ. The CDR3 sequence: CASSQDRGGREGYTDTQYF. In DNA, the CDR3 is TGTGCCAGCAGCCAAGATCGCGGTGGGAGGGAGGGATACACAGATACGCAGTATTTT.

The table lists this clone with a few counts. The rearrangement links TRBV9 to TRBJ2-5; D perhaps matches TRBD2 (6 bases). V was shortened by 0 bases and J by 1 base, with 7 bases between the two germline ends. Germline V gene lookup returns CDR1 SGDLS and CDR2 YYNGEE. This CDR3 region has 14 residues. CDR3 residues: CASSVDGGQETQYF. For the CDR3, the DNA is TGTGCCAGCAGCGTAGACGGGGGCCAAGAGACCCAGTACTTC.

This clone was recorded once. This chain connects TRBV30 to TRBJ1-5; the D is unclear. In germline, CDR1 is GTSNPN, CDR2 SVGIG (reference sequence). This CDR3 has 15 amino acids. Trimming removed 3 bases from V and 3 bases from J, with 15 bases in between. The CDR3 bases are TGTGCCTGGAGCGCGGGATGGATTTTCAATCAGCCCCAGCATTTT. The encoded protein is CAWSAGWIFNQPQHF.

The chain recombines TRBV28 with TRBJ1-2; 9 bases line up with TRBD1. The CDR3 is 14 amino acids. The trim removed 6 bases at V and 8 bases at J, leaving 10 bases unmatched. Germline CDR1 MDHEN, CDR2 SYDVKM. This CDR3 is CASRDSLGTGGYTF. The CDR3 DNA reads TGTGCCAGCAGAGACAGTTTGGGGACAGGGGGCTACACCTTC.

This chain joins TRBV7-2 and TRBJ2-1; 11 nucleotides line up with TRBD2. CDR1 and CDR2 from the germline V gene are SGHTA and FQGNSA. V lost 1 base to trimming and J lost 10 bases; unmatched junction nucleotides: 6. CDR3 size: 15 residues. The CDR3 coding sequence is TGTGCCAGCAGCTTAGTATCTAGCGGGAGGAACGAGCAGTTCTTC. The encoded protein is CASSLVSSGRNEQFF.

The V and J genes are TRBV7-8 and TRBJ2-7, with D hard to call. The CDR3 sequence is 15 residues long. Trimming shortened V by 0 bases and J by 3 bases, and 12 bases separated the two germline ends. Germline loops: CDR1 SGHVS, CDR2 FQNEAQ. CDR3 sequence (DNA): TGTGCCAGCAGCTTAGCGGTCCCCTACCACTACGAGCAGTACTTC. Its translation: CASSLAVPYHYEQYF. Filled out from reference TRBV7-8 and TRBJ2-7, the complete variable domain reads GAGVSQSPRYKVAKRGQDVALRCDPISGHVSLFWYQQALGQGPEFLTYFQNEAQLDKSGLPSDRFFAERPEGSVSTLKIQRTQQEDSAVYLCASSLAVPYHYEQYFGPGTRLTVT.

This clone has more than one count but fewer than ten. The chain combines TRBV28 with TRBJ1-2; TRBD1 is a possible D gene (6 bases). From germline, CDR1 is MDHEN and CDR2 SYDVKM. The CDR3 is made up of 14 amino acids. Trimming pared 10 bases from V and 4 bases from J, leaving 19 bases between. The CDR3 DNA follows: TGTGCCACGGGGGGCAAGGGGCTAGTCTATGGCTACACCTTC. This sequence encodes CATGGKGLVYGYTF.

The chain couples TRBV2 to TRBJ2-7; a weak D match, TRBD2 (5 bases). Deletions cut 4 bases from V and 4 bases from J, with 11 bases between. CDR3 length: 13 residues. Germline V lookup: CDR1 SNHLY, CDR2 FYNNEI. The CDR3 region is CASSGLARYEQYF. The CDR3 coding sequence is TGTGCCAGCAGTGGATTAGCGAGGTACGAGCAGTACTTC. The variable domain in full, completed from reference TRBV2 and TRBJ2-7, reads EPEVTQTPSHQVTQMGQEVILRCVPISNHLYFYWYRQILGQKVEFLVSFYNNEISEKSEIFDDQFSVERPDGSNFTLKIRSTKLEDSAMYFCASSGLARYEQYFGPGTRLTVT.

The rearrangement links TRBV7-2 to TRBJ2-1; possibly TRBD2 for D (5 bases). The CDR3 totals 15 residues. The germline CDR1 and CDR2 sequences are SGHTA and FQGNSA. V lost 5 bases and J 5 bases, leaving 16 bases between the germline ends. CDR3 bases: TGTGCCAGCAGCCAGGACCCGGGATCCCACAATGAGCAGTTCTTC. This translates into CASSQDPGSHNEQFF. Variable domain in full (rest from reference TRBV7-2 and TRBJ2-1): GAGVSQSPSNKVTEKGKDVELRCDPISGHTALYWYRQSLGQGLEFLIYFQGNSAPDKSGLPSDRFSAERTGGSVSTLTIQRTQQEDSAVYLCASSQDPGSHNEQFFGPGTRLTVL.

The chain combines TRBV12-5 with TRBJ2-7, with TRBD1 matching over 7 bases. The CDR3 covers 15 residues. The germline gives CDR1 LGHNT, CDR2 FRNRAP. Trimming took 0 bases from V and 4 from J; bases not matched to a gene: 6. For the CDR3, the DNA is TGTGCTAGTGGTTTGGTACGAAGGGGGCGGTACGAGCAGTACTTC. Residues: CASGLVRRGRYEQYF.

This chain joins TRBV11-2 and TRBJ2-1; D gene unclear. CDR1 and CDR2 (germline): SGHAT, FQNNGV. V dropped 3 bases and J dropped 5 bases, with 2 bases sitting between them. The length of the CDR3 is 11 residues. The chain's CDR3 is CASSFDNEQFF. The CDR3 DNA reads as TGTGCCAGCAGCTTCGACAATGAGCAGTTCTTC.

This chain connects TRBV4-1 to TRBJ2-2; 9 nucleotides align to TRBD1. In germline, CDR1 is MGHRA, CDR2 YSYEKL. Trimming took 3 bases from V and 7 from J; bases not matched to a gene: 12. This CDR3 has 17 residues. The CDR3 region has the DNA TGCGCCAGCAGCCAGGGCAACTGGGACAGGGTCTTCGGGGAGCTGTTTTTT. Its translation: CASSQGNWDRVFGELFF.

The rearrangement links TRBV5-6 to TRBJ2-1, with TRBD1 matching over 7 bases. Germline-derived CDR1 and CDR2 are SGHDT and YYEEEE. The length of the CDR3 is 14 residues. Trimming cost V 4 bases and J 6 bases; bases outside gene matches: 7. The CDR3 here is CASSQTGFGNEQFF. The CDR3 DNA is TGTGCCAGCAGCCAGACAGGGTTTGGCAATGAGCAGTTCTTC.

CDR3 coding DNA: TGTGCCAGCAGTCAGGCCCGGAACACTGAAGCTTTCTTT. Amino acid sequence: CASSQARNTEAFF. The rearrangement links TRBV6-5 to TRBJ1-1; D is unclear. The germline V gene encodes CDR1 MNHEY and CDR2 SVGAGI. V was pared by 5 bases and J by 1 base, with 8 bases between. CDR3 size: 13 residues.

The rearrangement links TRBV4-3 to TRBJ2-1; 10 bases match TRBD2. The length of the CDR3 is 18 residues. V lost 0 bases to trimming and J lost 3 bases; unmatched junction nucleotides: 8. Germline values: CDR1 LGHNA, CDR2 YSLEER. CDR3: CASSQEAVAGGVYNEQFF. The CDR3 DNA reads TGCGCCAGCAGCCAAGAAGCCGTAGCGGGAGGAGTCTACAATGAGCAGTTCTTC.

The chain recombines TRBV19 with TRBJ2-4, with TRBD2 identical over 8 bases. The CDR3 runs to 18 residues. In germline, CDR1 is LNHDA, CDR2 SQIVND (reference sequence). J gave up 2 bases and V 4 bases, and 13 bases lay outside the gene matches. The CDR3, as DNA: TGTGCCAGTAGTAAACACTGGGGGCTAGCGGGCCCCAAAAACATTCAGTACTTC. It is translated as CASSKHWGLAGPKNIQYF.

The rearrangement uses TRBV2 and TRBJ2-1; D is perhaps TRBD2 (6 bases). This CDR3 has 15 residues. The germline gives CDR1 SNHLY, CDR2 FYNNEI. Trimming took off 6 bases at V and 8 bases at J, with 20 bases between the two ends. CDR3 DNA sequence: TGTGCCAGCAGGGCCCTAGCGAGTGGATCCGATGAGCAGTTCTTC. Its translation: CASRALASGSDEQFF.

V usage is TRBV28 and J usage is TRBJ1-2; possible D gene TRBD1, 6 bases. V was pared by 2 bases and J by 2 bases, with 6 bases between. Germline CDR1 and CDR2: MDHEN and SYDVKM. The CDR3 is made up of 13 amino acids. The CDR3 loop is CASSLGQNYGYTF. The CDR3 region has the DNA TGTGCCAGCAGTTTAGGACAGAACTATGGCTACACCTTC.